This TCR beta chain was recovered during a study of T cell responses to AZD1222 COVID-19 vaccine. CDR1 and CDR2 from the germline V gene are ENHRY and SYGVKD. CDR3 size: 14 residues. The germline V and J ends were trimmed by 11 bases and 2 bases, with 16 bases remaining between them. Only in-frame clones appear in the TCRdb table, and some are missing; sequencing was by immunoSEQ multiplex PCR. The sample holds fewer than 150,000 clones; 88% are singletons and the top ten take around 3%. This chain connects TRBV10-3 to TRBJ1-5, with a tentative D call TRBD1 (5 bases). The sequence was collected from an adult who received the AZD1222 COVID-19 vaccine. Sequenced here: peripheral blood, sampled 28 days after the second AZD1222 dose. CDR3 protein: CASTTDFGNQPQHF. The DNA of the CDR3 is TGTGCCTCAACGACAGATTTTGGCAATCAGCCCCAGCATTTT.